This entry features one T cell receptor (beta chain) sequence. The antigen it recognizes is unknown. No clone much larger than this one lies a single base away; base qualities are absent. The junction shows trimming of 0 bases on V and 5 bases on J, plus 12 bases between the germline ends. The germline V gene provides CDR1 SGHTS and CDR2 YDEGEE. Including the terminal cysteine and phenylalanine, the CDR3 comprises 15 residues. CDR3 DNA only is kept here, 45 bases in frame from base 1. This record comes from a study of OX40 agonist ivuxolimab in advanced cancers. For the study in its entirety: Ivuxolimab, which targeted the costimulatory receptor OX40 (CD134), was an agonistic, fully human IgG2 monoclonal antibody. Intravenous ivuxolimab was administered to patients every 2 weeks at six dose levels: 0.01, 0.1, 0.3, 1.5, 3 and 10 mg/kg. Of the roughly 52 patients in dose escalation, 19 had hepatocellular carcinoma, about 15 had melanoma, 9 had renal cell carcinoma and 9 had head and neck cancer. In the dose-escalation cohort, 82.7% of patients were male, and the mean age was roughly 60 years, with a range of 23 to 79. Patients were allowed to have had prior anti-PD-1, anti-PD-L1 or anti-CTLA-4 therapy, and around 37% of the dose-escalation patients had previously received checkpoint inhibitors. Three dose-escalation patients achieved partial responses, one with hepatocellular carcinoma and two with cutaneous melanoma. Peripheral TCRbeta sequencing aimed to test whether ivuxolimab altered TCR sequence diversity and caused clonal T-cell expansion. The paper reports the monotherapy dose-escalation portion (N of about 50 patients) of the phase I ivuxolimab trial. Overall study outcomes, separate from this receptor: Low levels of normalized T-cell clonal expansion were also seen in some nonresponding patients. After ivuxolimab, CD8+ T cells had more expanded clones than CD4+ T cells on average. Clonal expansion of both CD4+ and CD8+ blood T cells was observed from baseline to week 6 at doses 0.1 to 3.0 mg/kg. The antigen specificity of the peripheral T cells that underwent clonal expansion was not determined. In the 0.1-3.0 mg/kg groups, partial responders were among the patients with the lowest normalized peripheral clonal expansion, particularly in CD8+ T cells.

Genomic DNA was isolated from the sorted cells so that the TCRbeta CDR3 region could be sequenced. TCRbeta CDR3 regions were sequenced using the immunoSEQ Assay. Sourced from immuneACCESS, this table was stored by TCRdb with only in-frame sequences that have V and J called. A share of the clones is absent; for the studies checked, an unresolved V gene accounts for under half, and the remainder has no known explanation. This sample comprises 90,000 to 130,000 clones, 85% to 95% of them detected only once. Around 0.64% of the sample rests with the top ten. Patients with autoimmune disease history or receiving systemic immunosuppression were excluded from the trial. Peripheral blood for TCR sequencing was collected from all dose cohorts at baseline, on cycle 4 day 1, and on cycle 7 day 1. The samples were drawn from a first-in-human, open-label, multicenter phase I dose-escalation trial of ivuxolimab. Adults with locally advanced or metastatic head and neck squamous cell, hepatocellular, melanoma or renal cell carcinoma were enrolled in the trial. Before TCR sequencing, CD4+ T cells and CD8+ T cells from peripheral blood were sorted into separate populations.

Recombination connected TRBV5-8 to TRBJ1-5; no D gene is confidently identified. The origin of this receptor is an adult with an advanced solid tumor such as melanoma, head and neck, liver or kidney cancer. Specimen: CD4+ or CD8+ T cells sorted from blood, collected in a trial of the OX40 agonist ivuxolimab. The CDR3 amino acid sequence is: CASSLAGETHQPQHF. The base sequence is TGTGCCAGCAGCTTGGCCGGAGAAACACATCAGCCCCAGCATTTT. With all but the CDR3 taken from the reference TRBV5-8 and TRBJ1-5 genes, the full variable domain is: EAGVTQSPTHLIKTRGQQATLRCSPISGHTSVYWYQQALGLGLQFLLWYDEGEERNRGNFPPRFSGRQFPNYSSELNVNALELEDSALYLCASSLAGETHQPQHFGDGTRLSIL.